The text below deals with one T cell receptor beta chain. The data originate from a study of blood T cell repertoires in COVID-19. For the study at large: There were acute and convalescent COVID-19 samples, and they came from the United States, Italy and Spain. T cells, B-cell-depleted T cells, or PBMCs supplied cDNA or gDNA.

Per the original data handling: Using reference gene primer amplification, nucleated cell counts were estimated. Libraries were prepared by immunoSEQ multiplex PCR; TCRdb keeps only in-frame clonotypes and omits some of them. That table furnishes V, J and clone size, whereas the DNA furnished D and trimming. The table lists 150,000 or so clones, over 75% of them singletons. There are 13 residues in the CDR3. Germline CDR1 reads MNHEY; CDR2 reads SVGAGI. Trimming stripped 5 bases from V and 2 bases from J, with 10 bases between. Resolution of symptoms, clearance, or two negative PCRs was present in recovered Cohort 3 donors.

Sequenced input: PBMCs or T cells enriched from blood (not recorded which). This sequence joins TRBV6-5 and TRBJ2-7; a weak D match, TRBD2 (5 bases). The sequence was collected from a woman aged 45 to 65 who had recovered from COVID-19. CDR3 DNA sequence: TGTGCCAGCAGTCGACTAAAACCCTACGAGCAGTACTTC. Amino acid sequence: CASSRLKPYEQYF.